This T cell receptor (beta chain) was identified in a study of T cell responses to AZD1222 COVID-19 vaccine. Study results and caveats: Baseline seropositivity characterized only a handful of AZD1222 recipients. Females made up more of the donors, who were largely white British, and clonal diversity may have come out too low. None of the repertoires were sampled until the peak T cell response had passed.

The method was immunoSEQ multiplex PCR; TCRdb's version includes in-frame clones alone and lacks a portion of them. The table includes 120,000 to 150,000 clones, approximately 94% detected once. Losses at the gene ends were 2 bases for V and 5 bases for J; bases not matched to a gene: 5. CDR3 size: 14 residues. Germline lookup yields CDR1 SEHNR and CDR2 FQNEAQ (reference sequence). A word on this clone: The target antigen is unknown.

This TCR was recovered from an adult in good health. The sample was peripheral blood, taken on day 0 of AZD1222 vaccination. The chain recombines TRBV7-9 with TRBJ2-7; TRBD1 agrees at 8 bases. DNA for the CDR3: TGTGCCAGCAGCTTACTAGGACAGGGTGACGAGCAGTACTTC. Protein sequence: CASSLLGQGDEQYF.